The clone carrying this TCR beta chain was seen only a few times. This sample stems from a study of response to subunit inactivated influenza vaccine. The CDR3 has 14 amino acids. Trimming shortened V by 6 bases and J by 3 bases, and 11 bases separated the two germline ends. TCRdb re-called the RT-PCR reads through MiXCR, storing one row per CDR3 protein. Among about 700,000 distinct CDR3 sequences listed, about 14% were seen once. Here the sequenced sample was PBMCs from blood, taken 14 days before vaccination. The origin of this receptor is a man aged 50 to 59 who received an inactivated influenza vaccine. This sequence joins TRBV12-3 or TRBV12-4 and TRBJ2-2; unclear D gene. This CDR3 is CASSMVRDTGELFF. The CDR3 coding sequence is TGTGCCAGCAGCATGGTTCGAGACACCGGGGAGCTGTTTTTT.